A single sample is the source of the 23 T cell receptor beta chains below, sequenced in a study of tumor and adjacent non-tumor tissue in lung cancer. The library came from three nested PCR rounds adapted from ARM-PCR protocols. MiXCR, run by TCRdb on the multiplex PCR reads, gives a single entry per CDR3 protein. Of approximately 79,000 distinct CDR3 sequences in the sample, about two thirds are singletons; the top ten hold around 9.6%. This sample's RNA came from whole unsorted tissue. What was sequenced was lung tumor tissue. These receptors were obtained from a woman in her forties with non-small cell lung cancer.

As for this clonotype: The junction differs from germline at one of its ends, possibly a read error. The rearrangement links TRBV20-1 to TRBJ2-1; no definite D call. The CDR3 length is 16 residues. The germline gives CDR1 DFQATT, CDR2 SNEGSKA (reference sequence). The CDR3 coding sequence is TGCAATGCTAGAGGCAGTGGGTATGAATCCTACAATGAGCAGTTCTTC. Protein: CNARGSGYESYNEQFF.

This clonotype has a count of ten or more. The CDR3 loop is CAWSVPTGSYEQYF. In DNA, the CDR3 is TGTGCCTGGAGTGTTCCAACTGGATCCTACGAGCAGTACTTC. The chain joins TRBV30 to TRBJ2-7, with D unclear. Germline V gives CDR1 GTSNPN, CDR2 SVGIG (reference sequence). The V end was cut by 0 bases, the J end by 1 base, with 10 bases between. The CDR3 has 14 residues.

In regard to this clonotype: Sequence at one end of the junction differs from germline and may be a read error. This CDR3 is CASISRLNTGAFF. DNA of the CDR3: TGTGCCAGCATTTCCAGATTGAACACTGGAGCTTTCTTT. This chain uses TRBV6-6 with TRBJ1-1, with D unclear. Germline-derived CDR1 and CDR2 are MNHNY and SVGAGI (reference sequence). CDR3 length: 13 amino acids.

This clonotype was seen only once. One junction end does not reproduce the germline sequence, and a read error may be involved. The J gene is TRBJ2-5, the V gene TRBV11-3; no firm D call. The CDR3 contains 12 residues. Germline CDR1 and CDR2: SGHNT and YENEEA. The CDR3 DNA sequence: TGTGTCAGCAACCCAGAAGGAGAGACCCAGTACTTC. Its translation: CVSNPEGETQYF. Filled out from reference TRBV11-3 and TRBJ2-5, the complete variable domain reads EAGVVQSPRYKIIEKKQPVAFWCNPISGHNTLYWYLQNLGQGPELLIRYENEEAVDDSQLPKDRFSAERLKGVDSTLKIQPAELGDSAVYLCVSNPEGETQYFGPGTRLLVL.

This clonotype was seen repeatedly, ten times or more. The CDR3 here is CAWSVLARGNGYTF. The DNA of the CDR3 is TGTGCCTGGAGTGTTCTAGCCAGGGGGAATGGCTACACCTTC. V is TRBV30 and J is TRBJ1-2; TRBD1 agrees at 7 bases. Germline values: CDR1 GTSNPN, CDR2 SVGIG (reference sequence). Trimming removed 0 bases from V and 6 bases from J; junction bases left unmatched: 7. This CDR3 is 14 amino acids long.

Note on this clonotype: This likely comes from a read error, as the CDR3 has no conserved phenylalanine or tryptophan at its end. The chain links TRBV11-2 to TRBJ1-6; D is unclear. The germline V gene encodes CDR1 SGHAT and CDR2 FQNNGV. This CDR3 contains 15 residues. The CDR3 DNA reads TGTGCCAGCAGCTTAGCCTCGGAGAATAATTCATCCCTCCACTCT. Translation gives CASSLASENNSSLHS.

This clonotype came up a few times. The chain is built from TRBV11-2 and TRBJ1-1; the D gene is possibly TRBD1 (5 bases). V lost 6 bases to trimming and J lost 11 bases, with 22 bases between them. The CDR3 totals 14 residues. Germline lookup yields CDR1 SGHAT and CDR2 FQNNGV. The CDR3 reads CASSLDGWGWGAFF. The CDR3, as DNA: TGTGCCAGCAGTTTGGACGGGTGGGGCTGGGGGGCTTTCTTT.

The chain carries TRBV29-1 and TRBJ2-3; maybe TRBD2 (6 bases). V gave up 6 bases and J gave up 2 bases, with 27 bases separating them. Germline CDR1 and CDR2: SQVTM and ANQGSEA. The CDR3 covers 18 residues. The CDR3 DNA is TGCAGCGTCGAACCGACCCCCCGACTAGTTGTTAACACAGATACGCAGTATTTT. Its protein product is CSVEPTPRLVVNTDTQYF.

Note on this clonotype: At one end the junction does not follow the germline gene, possibly because of a read error. This chain uses TRBV29-1 with TRBJ2-2, with D perhaps matching TRBD2 (5 bases). Germline V gives CDR1 SQVTM, CDR2 ANQGSEA. The CDR3 contains 13 residues. In DNA form, the CDR3 reads TGCAGCGTTTTGTTTGGGATCACCGGGGAGCTATTTTTT. Its protein product is CSVLFGITGELFF.

In DNA, the CDR3 is TGTGCCAGCAGTGGCACGGAACTAGAATTGAGTGAGCAGTTCTTC. This encodes CASSGTELELSEQFF. V is TRBV6-5 and J is TRBJ2-1; tentatively, D is TRBD2 (5 bases). The CDR3 has 15 residues. The V gene's germline CDR1 is MNHEY and CDR2 SVGAGI. V dropped 5 bases and J dropped 9 bases, with 20 bases sitting between them.

This chain uses TRBV5-1 with TRBJ1-2; perhaps TRBD1 as D (6 bases). CDR1 and CDR2 from the germline V gene are SGHRS and YFSETQ. CDR3 length: 14 amino acids. V lost 4 bases to trimming and J lost 0 bases, with 10 bases between them. The CDR3 sequence is CASSVDRSNYGYTF. CDR3 bases: TGCGCCAGCAGCGTTGACAGGTCTAACTATGGCTACACCTTC.

There are a few counts of this clonotype. This chain uses TRBV7-9 with TRBJ2-5; 7 bases fit TRBD2. The length of the CDR3 is 17 residues. V lost 5 bases to trimming and J lost 4 bases; unmatched junction nucleotides: 16. Germline values: CDR1 SEHNR, CDR2 FQNEAQ (reference sequence). This CDR3 is CASSLWLGAGTRETQYF. The CDR3 region has the DNA TGTGCCAGCAGCCTATGGTTGGGAGCGGGGACCCGAGAGACCCAGTACTTC.

Remarks on this clonotype: One end of the junction does not line up with germline, which may come from a read error. CDR3 sequence (DNA): TGTGCCAACAGTGACGTACGGAATGAGCAGTTCTTC. Amino acid sequence: CANSDVRNEQFF. The chain combines TRBV25-1 with TRBJ2-1; D unresolved. Germline CDR1 reads MGHDK; CDR2 reads SYGVNS. The CDR3 runs 12 residues.

The chain recombines TRBV20-1 with TRBJ1-5; D is possibly TRBD1 (5 bases). The CDR3 consists of 15 residues. Per the germline V gene, CDR1 is DFQATT and CDR2 is SNEGSKA (reference sequence). V was cut by 1 base and J by 3 bases, with 13 bases left in between. CDR3 protein: CSARGDSANNQPQHF. CDR3 bases: TGCAGTGCTAGAGGTGACAGTGCTAACAATCAGCCCCAGCATTTT.

About this clonotype: As the CDR3 is not closed by the conserved phenylalanine or tryptophan, this likely results from a read error. The rearrangement joins TRBV12-3 or TRBV12-4 to TRBJ1-5; possible D gene TRBD1, 6 bases. The CDR3 totals 15 residues. CDR3 DNA: TGTGCCAGCAGTTCCGACAGGATTAGCAATCAGTCCCAGCATCTT. Residues: CASSSDRISNQSQHL.

This sequence joins TRBV4-1 and TRBJ1-5, with D possibly TRBD1 on 6 matching bases. CDR1 is MGHRA, CDR2 YSYEKL, per germline. V lost 4 bases, J lost 11 bases, and 18 bases lay in between. The CDR3 totals 14 residues. The CDR3 loop is CASSPYGGKQSQHF. The CDR3 nucleotides are TGCGCCAGCAGCCCATATGGGGGCAAACAGTCCCAGCATTTT.

On this clonotype: Given a much more abundant clone one base away, this may be a read error. The chain carries TRBV4-2 and TRBJ2-1; D remains unclear. The CDR3 consists of 13 residues. Trimming took off 7 bases at V and 8 bases at J, with 15 bases between the two ends. CDR1 and CDR2 (germline): LGHNA, YNFKEQ. The CDR3 region has the DNA TGTGCCAGCAACCTGGCCCTACGCGATGAGCAGTTCTTC. Its protein is CASNLALRDEQFF.

This sequence joins TRBV6-5 and TRBJ2-3; 7 nucleotides line up with TRBD2. The CDR3 contains 15 residues. Germline V gives CDR1 MNHEY, CDR2 SVGAGI. Trimming removed 7 bases from V and 6 bases from J; junction bases left unmatched: 13. The CDR3 DNA sequence: TGTGCCAGCATAGGGCAAGCGGGGATAAGGGATACGCAGTATTTT. It encodes CASIGQAGIRDTQYF.

Concerning this clonotype itself: A junction end diverges from the germline sequence, so it may reflect a read error. This chain links TRBV28 with TRBJ2-5, with 9 bases identical to TRBD1. Germline loops: CDR1 MDHEN, CDR2 SYDVKM. The CDR3 is 14 residues long. The CDR3 nucleotides read TGTGGCAGCAGTTTTCGGACAGGGGATGAGACCCGGTACTTC. Protein sequence: CGSSFRTGDETRYF.

A note on this clonotype: The junction and the germline gene differ at one end; a read error may be behind it. This chain links TRBV11-2 with TRBJ2-1, with D perhaps matching TRBD1 (5 bases). This CDR3 region has 16 residues. CDR1 is SGHAT, CDR2 FQNNGV, per germline. The CDR3 is CASSKTVAALYNEHSF. CDR3 in DNA: TGTGCCAGCAGCAAGACAGTAGCTGCACTGTACAATGAGCACTCCTTC. Based on the CDR3 plus reference TRBV11-2 and TRBJ2-1, the full variable domain is EAGVAQSPRYKIIEKRQSVAFWCNPISGHATLYWYQQILGQGPKLLIQFQNNGVVDDSQLPKDRFSAERLKGVDSTLKIQPAKLEDSAVYLCASSKTVAALYNEHSFGPGTRLTVL.

Note on this clonotype: At one end, the junction sequence differs from germline, possibly due to a read error. The chain employs TRBV11-2 and TRBJ1-6, with a weak D call TRBD1 (6 bases). The germline V gene encodes CDR1 SGHAT and CDR2 FQNNGV. This CDR3 is built from 15 residues. The CDR3 DNA follows: TGTGCCAGTAGTTCGGACGGACAGCTAAATTCACTCCTCCACTTT. Encoded protein: CASSSDGQLNSLLHF. The whole variable domain, remainder taken from reference TRBV11-2 and TRBJ1-6, is EAGVAQSPRYKIIEKRQSVAFWCNPISGHATLYWYQQILGQGPKLLIQFQNNGVVDDSQLPKDRFSAERLKGVDSTLKIQPAKLEDSAVYLCASSSDGQLNSLLHFGNGTRLTVT.

As for this clonotype: The CDR3 does not end in the conserved phenylalanine or tryptophan, so this is likely a read error. CDR3 bases: TGTGCCAGCAGCCGGGCGTTCGGGAACACCATATATTCT. This encodes CASSRAFGNTIYS. The chain uses TRBV11-2 and TRBJ1-3; D is uncertain. Trimming took off 5 bases at V and 7 bases at J, with 12 bases between the two ends. Germline loops: CDR1 SGHAT, CDR2 FQNNGV. The length of the CDR3 is 13 residues.

This clonotype has a handful of counts. At one end the junction does not follow the germline gene, possibly because of a read error. The rearrangement joins TRBV20-1 to TRBJ2-1; no definite D call. This CDR3 region has 12 residues. CDR1 and CDR2 (germline): DFQATT, SNEGSKA (reference sequence). The CDR3 DNA reads TGCAGTGCCACCCCTGGGGTCAATGAGCAGTCCTTC. As protein: CSATPGVNEQSF.